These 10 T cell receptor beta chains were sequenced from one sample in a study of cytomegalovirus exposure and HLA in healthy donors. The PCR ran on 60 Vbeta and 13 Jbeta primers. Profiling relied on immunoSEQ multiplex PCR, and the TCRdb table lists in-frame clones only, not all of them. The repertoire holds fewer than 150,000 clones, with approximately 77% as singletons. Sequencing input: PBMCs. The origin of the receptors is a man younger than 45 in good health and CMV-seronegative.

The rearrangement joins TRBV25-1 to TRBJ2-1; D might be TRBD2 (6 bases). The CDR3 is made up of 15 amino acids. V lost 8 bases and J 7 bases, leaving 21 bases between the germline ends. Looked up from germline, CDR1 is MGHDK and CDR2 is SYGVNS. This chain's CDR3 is CASARGGGMWNEQFF. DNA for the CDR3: TGTGCCAGCGCCCGAGGCGGCGGGATGTGGAATGAGCAGTTCTTC. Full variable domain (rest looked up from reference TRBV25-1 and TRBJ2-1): EADIYQTPRYLVIGTGKKITLECSQTMGHDKMYWYQQDPGMELHLIHYSYGVNSTEKGDLSSESTVSRIRTEHFPLTLESARPSHTSQYLCASARGGGMWNEQFFGPGTRLTVL.

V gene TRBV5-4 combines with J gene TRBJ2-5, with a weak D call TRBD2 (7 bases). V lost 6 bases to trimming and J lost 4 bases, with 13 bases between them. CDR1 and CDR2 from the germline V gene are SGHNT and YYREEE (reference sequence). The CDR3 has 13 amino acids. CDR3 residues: CASNWGGRETQYF. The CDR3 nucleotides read TGTGCCAGCAACTGGGGGGGGCGAGAGACCCAGTACTTC.

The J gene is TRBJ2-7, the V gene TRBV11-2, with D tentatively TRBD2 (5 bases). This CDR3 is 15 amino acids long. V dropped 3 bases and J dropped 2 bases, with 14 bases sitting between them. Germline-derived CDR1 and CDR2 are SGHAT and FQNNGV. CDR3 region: CASSLRLAPAYEQYF. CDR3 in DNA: TGTGCCAGCAGCTTGCGATTAGCGCCAGCCTACGAGCAGTACTTC.

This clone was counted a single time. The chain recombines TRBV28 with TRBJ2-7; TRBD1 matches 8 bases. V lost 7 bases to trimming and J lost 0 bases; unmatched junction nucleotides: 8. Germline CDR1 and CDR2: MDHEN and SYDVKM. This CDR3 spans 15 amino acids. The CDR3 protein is CASTPWTGSSYEQYF. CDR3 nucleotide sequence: TGTGCCAGCACCCCGTGGACAGGGAGCTCCTACGAGCAGTACTTC.

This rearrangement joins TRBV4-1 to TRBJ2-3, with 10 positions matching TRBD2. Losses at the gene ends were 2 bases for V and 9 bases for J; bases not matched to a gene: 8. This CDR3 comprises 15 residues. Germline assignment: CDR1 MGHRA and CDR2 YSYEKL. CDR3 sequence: CASSQLAGVPRTQYF. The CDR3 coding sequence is TGCGCCAGCAGCCAACTAGCGGGAGTCCCACGGACGCAGTATTTT.

The DNA of the CDR3 is TGTGCCAGCCAGGACAGTTATAGCAATCAGCCCCAGCATTTT. It specifies CASQDSYSNQPQHF. The J gene is TRBJ1-5, the V gene TRBV7-9; weak D call: TRBD1 (6 bases). Germline CDR1 and CDR2: SEHNR and FQNEAQ (reference sequence). This CDR3 comprises 14 residues. The V end was cut by 8 bases, the J end by 0 bases, with 11 bases between.

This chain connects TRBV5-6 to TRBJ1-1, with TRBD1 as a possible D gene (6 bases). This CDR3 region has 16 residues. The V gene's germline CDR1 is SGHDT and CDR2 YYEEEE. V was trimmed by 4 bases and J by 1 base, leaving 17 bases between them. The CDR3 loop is CASSATGFRANTEAFF. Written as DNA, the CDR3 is TGTGCCAGCAGCGCCACAGGGTTCAGGGCGAACACTGAAGCTTTCTTT.

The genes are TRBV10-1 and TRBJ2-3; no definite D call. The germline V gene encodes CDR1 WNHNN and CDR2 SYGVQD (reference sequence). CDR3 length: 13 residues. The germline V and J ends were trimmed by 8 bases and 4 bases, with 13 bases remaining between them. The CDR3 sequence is CASGSGGADTQYF. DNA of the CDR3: TGCGCCAGCGGCTCCGGTGGAGCAGATACGCAGTATTTT.

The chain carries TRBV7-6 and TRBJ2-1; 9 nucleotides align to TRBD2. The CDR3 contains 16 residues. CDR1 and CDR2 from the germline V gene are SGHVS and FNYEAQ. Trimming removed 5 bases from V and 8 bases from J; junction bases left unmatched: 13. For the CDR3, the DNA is TGTGCCAGCAGCCCCCTAGCGGGATGGGCATCAGATGAGCAGTTCTTC. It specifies CASSPLAGWASDEQFF.

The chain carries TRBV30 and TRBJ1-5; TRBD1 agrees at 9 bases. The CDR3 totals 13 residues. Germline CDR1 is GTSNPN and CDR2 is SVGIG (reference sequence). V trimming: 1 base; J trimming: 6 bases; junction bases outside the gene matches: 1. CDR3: CAWSGQGVQPQHF. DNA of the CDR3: TGTGCCTGGAGTGGACAGGGGGTTCAGCCCCAGCATTTT.